Listed here are 9 T cell receptor beta chains from one sample, sequenced in a study of radiotherapy plus CTLA-4 blockade in lung cancer. TCRdb keeps only in-frame clones here, not all; method: immunoSEQ multiplex PCR. Of about 41,000 clones in the sample, approximately 79% were seen once. This sample comprised peripheral blood, obtained from a patient treated with radiotherapy plus ipilimumab. These receptors were collected from a human donor with non-small cell lung cancer who had stable disease on radiotherapy plus ipilimumab.

V is TRBV6-1 and J is TRBJ1-1; 9 bases align to TRBD1. CDR1 and CDR2 from the germline V gene are MNHNS and SASEGT. The trim removed 7 bases at V and 6 bases at J, leaving 9 bases unmatched. The CDR3 loop spans 14 amino acids. CDR3 residues: CASTRDRVMAEAFF. The DNA of the CDR3 is TGTGCCAGCACCCGGGACAGGGTAATGGCTGAAGCTTTCTTT.

This rearrangement joins TRBV7-2 to TRBJ1-1; D might be TRBD1 (5 bases). Germline values: CDR1 SGHTA, CDR2 FQGNSA. V gave up 1 base and J gave up 5 bases, with 14 bases separating them. The CDR3 runs to 15 residues. This CDR3 is CASSLDGAGNTEAFF. For the CDR3, the DNA is TGTGCCAGCAGCTTAGACGGGGCAGGGAATACTGAAGCTTTCTTT.

The chain employs TRBV5-1 and TRBJ1-1, with 8 bases aligning to TRBD1. CDR1 is SGHRS, CDR2 YFSETQ, per germline. This CDR3 region has 14 residues. Germline trimming cut 0 bases from V and 7 bases from J; bases unmatched to any gene: 5. Here the CDR3 reads CASSLGDRTSEAFF. The CDR3 nucleotides read TGCGCCAGCAGCTTGGGGGACAGGACGAGTGAAGCTTTCTTT.

This sequence joins TRBV5-6 and TRBJ1-1; TRBD1 is a possible D gene (5 bases). Between the trimmed V and J ends, which lost 1 base and 4 bases, there was a span of 20 bases. The CDR3 covers 17 residues. Germline assignment: CDR1 SGHDT and CDR2 YYEEEE. CDR3 protein: CASSLFRSGVLLTEAFF. DNA of the CDR3: TGTGCCAGCAGCTTGTTTAGGTCGGGGGTTCTCCTCACTGAAGCTTTCTTT. The full variable domain, with the rest looked up from reference TRBV5-6 and TRBJ1-1, is DAGVTQSPTHLIKTRGQQVTLRCSPKSGHDTVSWYQQALGQGPQFIFQYYEEEERQRGNFPDRFSGHQFPNYSSELNVNALLLGDSALYLCASSLFRSGVLLTEAFFGQGTRLTVV.

This clone has only a few counts. The chain is built from TRBV10-1 and TRBJ2-1, with D perhaps matching TRBD2 (5 bases). From germline, CDR1 is WNHNN and CDR2 SYGVQD (reference sequence). The CDR3 contains 13 residues. V lost 4 bases and J lost 10, with 14 bases in between. The CDR3 is CASSVSFPGEQFF. As DNA, the CDR3 is TGCGCCAGCAGTGTGAGCTTCCCGGGAGAGCAGTTCTTC.

Concerning this clone itself: Other DNA sequences from this sample encode an identical CDR3 as well. The J gene is TRBJ1-3, the V gene TRBV30, with D possibly being TRBD1 (5 bases). Germline CDR1 reads GTSNPN; CDR2 reads SVGIG (reference sequence). V was trimmed by 3 bases and J by 0 bases, leaving 9 bases between them. The CDR3 runs 14 residues. The CDR3 here is CAWRAGSSGNTIYF. CDR3 bases: TGTGCCTGGAGGGCAGGGAGCTCTGGAAACACCATATATTTT.

The chain employs TRBV5-6 and TRBJ2-7; 10 bases match TRBD1. The CDR3 runs 15 residues. The V segment lost 3 bases and the J segment 2 bases; nucleotides outside the gene matches: 5. Germline V gene data show CDR1 as SGHDT and CDR2 as YYEEEE. The CDR3 DNA follows: TGTGCCAGCAGCTCGGAGGGGACAGGGGCCTACGAGCAGTACGTC. This gives the protein CASSSEGTGAYEQYV.

This clone was detected only once. This chain links TRBV27 with TRBJ2-1; 7 positions match TRBD2. CDR3 length: 15 amino acids. Germline CDR1 and CDR2: MNHEY and SMNVEV (reference sequence). V lost 2 bases and J lost 3; bases outside the gene matches: 4. The CDR3 DNA reads as TGTGCCAGCAGTTTAGTTGGGGGGGACTACAATGAGCAGTTCTTC. It yields the protein CASSLVGGDYNEQFF.

The chain is built from TRBV5-1 and TRBJ1-1; D gene unclear. The length of the CDR3 is 11 residues. V dropped 0 bases and J dropped 8 bases, with 5 bases sitting between them. Germline CDR1 is SGHRS and CDR2 is YFSETQ. CDR3 DNA: TGCGCCAGCAGCTTGGGGAGGGAAGCTTTCTTT. It is translated as CASSLGREAFF.